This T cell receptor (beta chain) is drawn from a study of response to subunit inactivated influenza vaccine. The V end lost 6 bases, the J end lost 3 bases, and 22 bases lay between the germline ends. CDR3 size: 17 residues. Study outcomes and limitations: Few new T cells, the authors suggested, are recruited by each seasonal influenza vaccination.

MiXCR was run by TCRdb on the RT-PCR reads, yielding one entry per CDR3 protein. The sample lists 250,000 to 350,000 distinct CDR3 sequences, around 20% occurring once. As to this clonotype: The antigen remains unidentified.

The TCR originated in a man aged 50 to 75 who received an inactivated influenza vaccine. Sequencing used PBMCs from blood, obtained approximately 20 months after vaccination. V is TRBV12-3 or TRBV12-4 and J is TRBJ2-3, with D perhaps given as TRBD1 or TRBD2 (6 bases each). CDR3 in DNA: TGTGCCAGCAGCGCCCCCGGGGGCTCAAGGCATACAGATACGCAGTATTTT. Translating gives CASSAPGGSRHTDTQYF.